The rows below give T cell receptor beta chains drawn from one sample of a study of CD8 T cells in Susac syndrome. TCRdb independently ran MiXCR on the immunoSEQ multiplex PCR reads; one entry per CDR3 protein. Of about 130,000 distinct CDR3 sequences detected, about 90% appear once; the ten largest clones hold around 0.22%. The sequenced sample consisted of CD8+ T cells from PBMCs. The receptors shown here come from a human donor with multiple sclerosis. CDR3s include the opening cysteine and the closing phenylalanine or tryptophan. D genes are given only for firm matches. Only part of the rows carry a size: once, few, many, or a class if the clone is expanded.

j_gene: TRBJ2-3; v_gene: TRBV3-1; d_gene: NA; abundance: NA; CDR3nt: TGTGCCAGCAGCCATCTAGCTGAGAGCACAGATACGCAGTATTTT; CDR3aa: CASSHLAESTDTQYF
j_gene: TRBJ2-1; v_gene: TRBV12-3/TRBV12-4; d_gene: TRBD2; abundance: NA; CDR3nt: TGTGCCAGCAGTCGACTAGCGGGAGGGATCGAGGAGCAGTTCTTC; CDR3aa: CASSRLAGGIEEQFF
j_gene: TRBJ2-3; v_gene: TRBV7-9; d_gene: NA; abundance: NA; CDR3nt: TGTGCCAGCAGCCCTCGGGGCGACTATACGCAGTATTTT; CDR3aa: CASSPRGDYTQYF
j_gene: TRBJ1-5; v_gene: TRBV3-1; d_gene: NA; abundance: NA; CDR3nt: TGTGCCAGCAGCCCCGGGAGGGCGGGCAATCAGCCCCAGCATTTT; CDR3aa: CASSPGRAGNQPQHF
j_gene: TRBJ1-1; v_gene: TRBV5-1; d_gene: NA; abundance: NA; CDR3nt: TGCGCCAGCAGCTTGGGACACCAGAATGAAGCTTTCTTT; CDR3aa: CASSLGHQNEAFF
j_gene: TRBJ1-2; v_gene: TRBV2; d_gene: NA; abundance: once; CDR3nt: TGTGCCAGCAGTCTAATCGACAGTGACCTTTATGGCTACACCTTC; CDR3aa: CASSLIDSDLYGYTF
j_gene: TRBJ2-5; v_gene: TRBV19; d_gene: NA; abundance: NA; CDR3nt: TGTGCCAGTAACCCATCGACGCTCTCGGAGACCCAGTACTTC; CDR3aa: CASNPSTLSETQYF
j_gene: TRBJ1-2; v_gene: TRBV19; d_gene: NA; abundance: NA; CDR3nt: TGTGCCAGTAGTATCGGGGCAAACTATGGCTACACCTTC; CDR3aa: CASSIGANYGYTF
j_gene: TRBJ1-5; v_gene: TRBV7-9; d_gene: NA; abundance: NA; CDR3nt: TGTGCCAGCAGCTTAGGGGGTATCGGGTATAGCAATCAGCCCCAGCATTTT; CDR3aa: CASSLGGIGYSNQPQHF
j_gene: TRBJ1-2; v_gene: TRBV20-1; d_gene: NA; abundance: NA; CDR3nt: TGCAGTGCTACCCCTGAGGGGGATAACTATGGCTACACCTTC; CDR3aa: CSATPEGDNYGYTF
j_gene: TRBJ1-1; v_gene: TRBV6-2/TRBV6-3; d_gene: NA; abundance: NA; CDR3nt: TGTGCCAGCAGTTATCTCGGGGGAAGAGAAGCTTTCTTT; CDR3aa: CASSYLGGREAFF
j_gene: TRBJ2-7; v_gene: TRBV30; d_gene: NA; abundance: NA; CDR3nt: TGTGCCTGGAGTCTCGGGGGCTACGAGCAGTACTTC; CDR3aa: CAWSLGGYEQYF
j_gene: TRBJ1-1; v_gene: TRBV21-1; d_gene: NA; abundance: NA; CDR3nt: TGTGCCAGCAGCAAAGAGGGGGAGGGTCTGGGGTTTTACACTGAAGCTTTCTTT; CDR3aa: CASSKEGEGLGFYTEAFF
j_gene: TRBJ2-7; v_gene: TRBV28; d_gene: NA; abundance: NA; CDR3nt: TGTGCCAGCCGAAACTCACTACTGGGATTCAACGAGCAGTACTTC; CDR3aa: CASRNSLLGFNEQYF
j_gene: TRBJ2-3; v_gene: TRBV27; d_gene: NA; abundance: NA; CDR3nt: TGTGCCAGCAGTTTATCGGTCGCAGATACGCAGTATTTT; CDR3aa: CASSLSVADTQYF
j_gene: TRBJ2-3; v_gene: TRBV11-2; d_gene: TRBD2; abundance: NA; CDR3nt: TGTGCCAGCCGGGGACTAGCGGAAGATACGCAGTATTTT; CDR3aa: CASRGLAEDTQYF
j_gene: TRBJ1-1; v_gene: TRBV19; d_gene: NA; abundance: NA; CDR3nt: TGTGCCAGTAGTCTTCTCCCGACAGACACTGAAGCTTTCTTT; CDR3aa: CASSLLPTDTEAFF
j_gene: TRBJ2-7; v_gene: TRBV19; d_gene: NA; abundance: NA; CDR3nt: TGTGCCAGTAGTAGCCGGGAGTCTTCCTACGAGCAGTACTTC; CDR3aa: CASSSRESSYEQYF
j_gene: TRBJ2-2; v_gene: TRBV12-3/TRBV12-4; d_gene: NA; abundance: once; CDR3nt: TGTGCCAGCAGCCTAGGAGGCAGGGAGCTGTTTTTT; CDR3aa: CASSLGGRELFF
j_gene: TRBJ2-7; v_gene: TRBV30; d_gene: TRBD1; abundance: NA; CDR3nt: TGTGCCTTGGACAGGGACGGATACGAGCAGTACTTC; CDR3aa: CALDRDGYEQYF
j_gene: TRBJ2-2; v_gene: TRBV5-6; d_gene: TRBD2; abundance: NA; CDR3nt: TGTGCCAGCAGCTGGCGGTCGGTGCGGGAGTTGGAGGCGAACACCGGGGAGCTGTTTTTT; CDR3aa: CASSWRSVRELEANTGELFF
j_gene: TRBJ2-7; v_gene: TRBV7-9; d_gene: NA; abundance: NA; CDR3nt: TGTGCCAGCAGCCCCACCCTGCGGGGCTACGAGCAGTACTTC; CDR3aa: CASSPTLRGYEQYF
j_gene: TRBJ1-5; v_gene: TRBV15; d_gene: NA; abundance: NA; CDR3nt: TGTGCCACCAGCAGAGTAAGGGCCTCCAATCAGCCCCAGCATTTT; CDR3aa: CATSRVRASNQPQHF
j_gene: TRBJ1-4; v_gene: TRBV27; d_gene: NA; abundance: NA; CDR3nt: TGTGCCAGCAGCCTAATCTACGGATATGGAGAAAAACTGTTTTTT; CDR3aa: CASSLIYGYGEKLFF
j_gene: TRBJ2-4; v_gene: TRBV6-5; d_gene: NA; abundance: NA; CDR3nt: TGTGCCAGCAGTTACACCGGGACCGAGTACTTC; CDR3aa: CASSYTGTEYF